Listed below are T cell receptor beta chains from one sample, sequenced in a study of blood T cell repertoires in COVID-19. The table came from immunoSEQ multiplex PCR; TCRdb's copy has only in-frame clones and leaves some out. The sample holds some 68,000 clones, 89% seen once. Sequenced sample: peripheral blood. These receptors were collected from a man aged 50 to 60 with active COVID-19. Both conserved end residues are part of each CDR3. The order of the fields is V gene, clone size, J gene, D gene, CDR3 protein, CDR3 DNA. A D gene is named only where the DNA matches it firmly. Some rows mark clone size as missing; the rest say once, few, many or name a class of expanded clone.

TRBV2	-	TRBJ2-5	-	CASRITRETQYF	TGTGCCAGCAGAATTACGAGGGAGACCCAGTACTTC
TRBV5-1	-	TRBJ1-1	TRBD1	CASSRAMGQGDTEAFF	TGCGCCAGCAGCCGAGCTATGGGACAGGGGGACACTGAAGCTTTCTTT
TRBV18	-	TRBJ1-1	TRBD1	CASSPTGSEAFF	TGTGCCAGCTCACCGACAGGGTCGGAAGCTTTCTTT
TRBV11-2	-	TRBJ2-3	-	CASTSLYRGPDTQYF	TGTGCCAGCACATCACTCTATAGGGGCCCAGATACGCAGTATTTT
TRBV7-9	-	TRBJ2-4	-	CASSLGPSAKNIQYF	TGTGCCAGCAGCTTAGGGCCTTCAGCCAAAAACATTCAGTACTTC
TRBV7-2	-	TRBJ2-3	TRBD2	CASSESGGALDTQYF	TGTGCCAGCAGCGAAAGCGGGGGGGCATTAGATACGCAGTATTTT
TRBV10-3	-	TRBJ1-4	-	CAISSRVAEKLFF	TGTGCCATCAGTTCCAGGGTGGCTGAAAAACTGTTTTTT
TRBV3-1/TRBV3-2	-	TRBJ2-7	TRBD1	CASSQRDRSYEQYF	TGTGCCAGCAGCCAAAGGGACAGGTCCTACGAGCAGTACTTC
TRBV3-1/TRBV3-2	-	TRBJ1-6	-	CASSQGQVNSPLHF	TGTGCCAGCAGCCAAGGACAAGTGAATTCACCCCTCCACTTT
TRBV10-3	once	TRBJ2-3	TRBD2	CAISGAGPTDTQYF	TGTGCCATCAGTGGAGCGGGACCCACAGATACGCAGTATTTT
TRBV19	-	TRBJ2-2	-	CASTTAGVAGELFF	TGTGCCAGTACCACCGCGGGCGTCGCCGGGGAGCTGTTTTTT
TRBV30	-	TRBJ1-1	TRBD1	CAWSGGTGFTEAFF	TGTGCCTGGAGTGGGGGGACAGGGTTTACTGAAGCTTTCTTT
TRBV19	-	TRBJ2-3	TRBD2	CASSIVGTSGRDTQYF	TGTGCCAGTAGTATAGTCGGTACTAGCGGAAGAGATACGCAGTATTTT
TRBV3-1/TRBV3-2	-	TRBJ1-4	-	CASRPGTTNEKLFF	TGTGCCAGCAGGCCAGGGACAACTAATGAAAAACTGTTTTTT
TRBV11-3	-	TRBJ1-3	-	CASSLQTGNTIYF	TGTGCCAGCAGCCTCCAGACTGGAAACACCATATATTTT
TRBV10-3	-	TRBJ1-1	-	CAISESRGNTEAFF	TGTGCCATCAGTGAGAGCAGGGGGAACACTGAAGCTTTCTTT
TRBV2	-	TRBJ1-2	TRBD1	CASSELLGTVPRSLNYGYTF	TGTGCCAGCAGTGAACTACTCGGGACAGTTCCACGGTCCCTCAACTATGGCTACACCTTC
TRBV3-1/TRBV3-2	-	TRBJ1-1	-	CASSFYINTEAFF	TGTGCCAGCAGCTTCTATATTAACACTGAAGCTTTCTTT
TRBV6-4	-	TRBJ2-3	-	CASSVEGTDTQYF	TGTGCCAGCAGTGTAGAGGGCACAGATACGCAGTATTTT
TRBV5-4	-	TRBJ2-5	-	CASSLGQTGETQYF	TGTGCCAGCAGCTTGGGACAGACCGGGGAGACCCAGTACTTC
TRBV5-1	few	TRBJ2-7	TRBD1	CASSPWDRVFEQYF	TGCGCCAGCAGCCCGTGGGACAGGGTATTCGAGCAGTACTTC
TRBV19	-	TRBJ1-1	-	CASSQTRRSEAFF	TGTGCCAGTAGTCAGACCCGGAGGTCTGAAGCTTTCTTT
TRBV7-2	-	TRBJ1-4	-	CASSPGQPYGEKLFF	TGTGCCAGCAGCCCTGGACAGCCCTATGGGGAAAAACTGTTTTTT
TRBV11-2	-	TRBJ1-1	-	CASSPGWGRNTEAFF	TGTGCCAGCAGCCCCGGTTGGGGCAGGAACACTGAAGCTTTCTTT
TRBV19	-	TRBJ2-5	-	CASRASGYQETQYF	TGTGCCAGTAGGGCATCAGGGTACCAAGAGACCCAGTACTTC
TRBV30	-	TRBJ2-3	-	CAWSVLGVVDTQYF	TGTGCCTGGAGTGTGCTAGGGGTGGTAGATACGCAGTATTTT
TRBV27	-	TRBJ2-3	-	CASSLGQEDTQYF	TGTGCCAGCAGTCTTGGACAAGAAGATACGCAGTATTTT
TRBV15	once	TRBJ2-7	-	CATSSPLLRDYEQYF	TGTGCCACCAGCAGCCCCCTTCTTCGAGACTACGAGCAGTACTTC
TRBV5-6	-	TRBJ1-1	TRBD1	CASSPRTTGVTEAFF	TGTGCCAGCAGCCCGAGGACGACAGGGGTTACTGAAGCTTTCTTT
TRBV7-9	once	TRBJ1-3	-	CASSPTGWGGNTIYF	TGTGCCAGCAGCCCCACAGGGTGGGGTGGAAACACCATATATTTT
TRBV7-8	-	TRBJ2-2	TRBD2	CAIRTSGGQNTGELFF	TGTGCCATCCGGACTAGCGGGGGTCAGAACACCGGGGAGCTGTTTTTT
TRBV18	-	TRBJ2-3	-	CASSPYGGTDTQYF	TGTGCCAGCTCACCATACGGGGGCACAGATACGCAGTATTTT
TRBV6-1	-	TRBJ1-1	-	CASSEWKDMNTEAFF	TGTGCCAGCAGTGAATGGAAGGACATGAACACTGAAGCTTTCTTT
TRBV5-6	-	TRBJ2-7	TRBD1	CASSLLTQGAGEQYF	TGTGCCAGCAGCTTGTTGACACAGGGGGCGGGGGAGCAGTACTTC
TRBV5-4	-	TRBJ1-5	-	CASSSGRNQPQHF	TGTGCCAGCAGTTCAGGGAGGAATCAGCCCCAGCATTTT
TRBV7-8	-	TRBJ2-5	TRBD2	CASSYPGASGGWETQYF	TGTGCCAGCAGCTACCCCGGAGCTAGCGGGGGGTGGGAGACCCAGTACTTC
TRBV29-1	-	TRBJ2-2	TRBD1	CSVEARDSPTGELFF	TGCAGCGTTGAAGCTAGGGACAGCCCTACCGGGGAGCTGTTTTTT
TRBV19	-	TRBJ1-1	-	CASSILTGQNTEAFF	TGTGCCAGTAGTATCCTGACAGGCCAGAACACTGAAGCTTTCTTT
TRBV5-1	-	TRBJ2-7	-	CASSKGGTGLLEQYF	TGCGCCAGCAGCAAGGGAGGGACAGGCCTCCTGGAGCAGTACTTC
TRBV3-1/TRBV3-2	-	TRBJ2-1	-	CASSQGRGGEQFF	TGTGCCAGCAGCCAAGGGCGCGGTGGTGAGCAGTTCTTC
TRBV6-1	-	TRBJ2-5	-	CASSERDLGPGRETQYF	TGTGCCAGCAGTGAACGGGACTTAGGACCGGGTCGGGAGACCCAGTACTTC
TRBV6-5	-	TRBJ2-7	TRBD2	CASGLAGWNEQYF	TGTGCCAGCGGACTAGCGGGGTGGAACGAGCAGTACTTC
TRBV19	-	TRBJ1-5	TRBD1	CASSPIGTGGLSNQPQHF	TGTGCCAGTAGTCCGATAGGGACAGGGGGCTTAAGCAATCAGCCCCAGCATTTT
TRBV29-1	-	TRBJ2-3	TRBD1	CSVERDRRTDTQYF	TGCAGCGTTGAGAGGGACAGGCGCACAGATACGCAGTATTTT
TRBV5-4	-	TRBJ2-3	-	CASSLETTTDTQYF	TGTGCCAGCAGCTTGGAGACTACCACAGATACGCAGTATTTT
TRBV19	-	TRBJ1-5	-	CASSISGVSNQPQHF	TGTGCCAGTAGTATATCAGGGGTTAGCAATCAGCCCCAGCATTTT
TRBV7-2	-	TRBJ1-3	-	CASSRAAGEGNTIYF	TGTGCCAGCAGCAGGGCCGCGGGGGAAGGAAACACCATATATTTT
TRBV6-1	-	TRBJ2-7	-	CASSEATGTYEQYF	TGTGCCAGCAGTGAAGCTACAGGTACCTACGAGCAGTACTTC
TRBV11-2	-	TRBJ1-4	-	CASSPRGPKENEKLFF	TGTGCCAGCAGCCCCAGGGGACCTAAGGAGAATGAAAAACTGTTTTTT
TRBV10-1	-	TRBJ1-1	-	CASSSTPAGARAEAFF	TGCGCCAGCAGTTCGACCCCCGCGGGGGCGAGGGCTGAAGCTTTCTTT
TRBV30	-	TRBJ2-5	TRBD2	CAWSGGLAEETQYF	TGTGCCTGGAGTGGAGGACTAGCGGAAGAGACCCAGTACTTC
TRBV6-5	-	TRBJ2-7	TRBD1	CASSLDRGNSYEQYF	TGTGCCAGCAGTTTGGACAGGGGGAATTCCTACGAGCAGTACTTC
TRBV5-6	-	TRBJ2-3	TRBD2	CASSLIAGGPGTDTQYF	TGTGCCAGCAGCTTGATAGCGGGGGGGCCTGGCACAGATACGCAGTATTTT
TRBV6-4	-	TRBJ2-1	-	CASSDQGLGEQFF	TGTGCCAGCAGTGATCAGGGGTTAGGGGAGCAGTTCTTC
TRBV4-3	few	TRBJ1-2	-	CASSQEIVSGYTF	TGCGCCAGCAGCCAAGAGATAGTGAGTGGCTACACCTTC
TRBV5-6	-	TRBJ2-7	-	CASSQTYEQYF	TGTGCCAGCAGCCAAACCTACGAGCAGTACTTC
TRBV5-6	-	TRBJ1-3	-	CATALWGAGNTIYF	TGTGCCACCGCTCTATGGGGCGCTGGAAACACCATATATTTT
TRBV4-1	-	TRBJ2-3	-	CASSREDSQTLVGQYF	TGCGCCAGCAGCCGAGAGGACTCACAGACTCTAGTAGGGCAGTATTTT
TRBV7-2	-	TRBJ2-7	TRBD1	CASSFSGTELEQYF	TGTGCCAGCAGCTTCTCCGGGACAGAGCTCGAGCAGTACTTC
TRBV27	-	TRBJ2-2	TRBD2	CASSFRGGFSGELFF	TGTGCCAGCAGTTTTCGGGGGGGCTTCTCCGGGGAGCTGTTTTTT